The 23 T cell receptor beta chains in this list originate from one sample, sequenced in a study of blood T cell repertoires in COVID-19. Only in-frame clones appear in the TCRdb table, and some are missing; sequencing was by immunoSEQ multiplex PCR. Among roughly 35,000 clones, 88% were seen once, and the ten largest hold around 14%. Sequenced: peripheral blood. The receptors stem from a man in his 60s with active COVID-19.

J is TRBJ2-7 and V is TRBV3-1 (or the pseudogene TRBV3-2); maybe TRBD1 (5 bases). The CDR3 has 14 residues. Germline V lookup: CDR1 LGHDT, CDR2 YNNKEL (reference sequence). The V end lost 1 base, the J end lost 1 base, and 8 bases lay between the germline ends. The CDR3 sequence is CASSQGQGSYEQYF. In DNA form, the CDR3 reads TGTGCCAGCAGCCAAGGTCAGGGTTCCTACGAGCAGTACTTC.

The chain has TRBV4-1 and TRBJ2-7; the match to TRBD2 covers 10 bases. In germline, CDR1 is MGHRA, CDR2 YSYEKL. After removal of 0 bases from V and 3 bases from J, the junction contained 5 bases not matched to a gene. The CDR3 contains 16 residues. The CDR3 region has the DNA TGCGCCAGCAGCCAAGATAGCCTAGCGGGAGTCTACGAGCAGTACTTC. Encoded protein: CASSQDSLAGVYEQYF.

This chain uses TRBV7-9 with TRBJ2-7; D is unresolved. V lost 3 bases to trimming and J lost 2 bases, with 5 bases between them. From germline, CDR1 is SEHNR and CDR2 FQNEAQ (reference sequence). CDR3 size: 12 residues. CDR3 region: CASSLAAYEQYF. The CDR3 DNA sequence: TGTGCCAGCAGCTTGGCCGCCTACGAGCAGTACTTC. The variable domain in full, completed from reference TRBV7-9 and TRBJ2-7, reads DTGVSQNPRHKITKRGQNVTFRCDPISEHNRLYWYRQTLGQGPEFLTYFQNEAQLEKSRLLSDRFSAERPKGSFSTLEIQRTEQGDSAMYLCASSLAAYEQYFGPGTRLTVT.

J is TRBJ1-6 and V is TRBV6-1, with 7 bases aligning to TRBD1. The CDR3 is made up of 15 amino acids. Looked up from germline, CDR1 is MNHNS and CDR2 is SASEGT. Losses at the gene ends were 0 bases for V and 9 bases for J; bases not matched to a gene: 5. The CDR3 is CASSEAGTVSSPLHF. The CDR3 nucleotides read TGTGCCAGCAGTGAAGCGGGGACAGTGTCTTCACCCCTCCACTTT.

The V and J genes are TRBV20-1 and TRBJ2-7; D gene uncertain. The CDR3 spans 11 residues. Trimming removed 1 base from V and 6 bases from J, with 7 bases in between. Per the germline V gene, CDR1 is DFQATT and CDR2 is SNEGSKA (reference sequence). The CDR3 loop is CSARVGGEQYF. The CDR3 nucleotides read TGCAGTGCTAGAGTCGGCGGCGAGCAGTACTTC.

The genes are TRBV25-1 and TRBJ2-3, with D perhaps TRBD2 (6 bases). Trimming cost V 2 bases and J 8 bases, with 11 bases left between them. This CDR3 comprises 13 residues. Germline V gene data show CDR1 as MGHDK and CDR2 as SYGVNS. The CDR3 spells CASSEDGSGTQYF. DNA for the CDR3: TGTGCCAGCAGTGAAGACGGGAGTGGTACGCAGTATTTT.

This clone came up a few times. The chain couples TRBV5-1 to TRBJ2-5; 13 bases are a match to TRBD2. The germline gives CDR1 SGHRS, CDR2 YFSETQ. Trimming at V came to 4 bases and at J to 5 bases, leaving 8 bases not matched to a gene. The CDR3 is 16 residues long. The CDR3 sequence: CASSPGLAGKGETQYF. The CDR3 bases are TGCGCCAGCAGCCCGGGACTAGCGGGAAAGGGGGAGACCCAGTACTTC.

This clone appeared once. The chain has TRBV28 and TRBJ1-5; D not resolved. This CDR3 has 12 amino acids. The germline gives CDR1 MDHEN, CDR2 SYDVKM. The V end was cut by 6 bases, the J end by 1 base, with 4 bases between. The CDR3 region is CASRLSNQPQHF. CDR3 DNA: TGTGCCAGCAGACTCAGCAATCAGCCCCAGCATTTT.

The DNA for the CDR3 is TGTGCCAGCTCACCATCCCGGGGGGCAGTCATGAACACTGAAGCTTTCTTT. This codes for CASSPSRGAVMNTEAFF. The J gene is TRBJ1-1, the V gene TRBV18, with D maybe TRBD1 (6 bases). The length of the CDR3 is 17 residues. The ends were cut back, 2 bases at V and 0 bases at J, with 16 bases in the middle. From germline, CDR1 is KGHSH and CDR2 LQKENI.

The chain carries TRBV7-9 and TRBJ1-1; 9 bases fit TRBD1. The CDR3 spans 16 residues. The germline gives CDR1 SEHNR, CDR2 FQNEAQ (reference sequence). Trimming took 4 bases from V and 11 from J; bases not matched to a gene: 17. CDR3 region: CASSSTGGISPTAAFF. The CDR3 nucleotides read TGTGCCAGCAGCTCGACAGGGGGGATATCCCCAACGGCGGCTTTCTTT.

CDR3 protein: CASTLLTNQETQYF. The CDR3 DNA reads TGTGCCAGCACCCTACTGACAAACCAAGAGACCCAGTACTTC. The chain has TRBV2 and TRBJ2-5; D is unclear. Trimming removed 7 bases from V and 0 bases from J, with 12 bases in between. CDR1 SNHLY and CDR2 FYNNEI come from the germline V gene. The CDR3 contains 14 residues.

This clone was seen only once. The chain has TRBV7-9 and TRBJ1-4; D is undetermined. Germline CDR1 reads SEHNR; CDR2 reads FQNEAQ (reference sequence). The CDR3 is made up of 12 amino acids. V was trimmed by 5 bases and J by 7 bases, leaving 8 bases between them. The DNA for the CDR3 is TGTGCCAGCAGCCTAATTGGTGAAAAACTGTTTTTT. It yields the protein CASSLIGEKLFF.

This chain connects TRBV28 to TRBJ2-6, with a possible D match to TRBD2 (6 bases). Per the germline V gene, CDR1 is MDHEN and CDR2 is SYDVKM. Trimming pared 6 bases from V and 0 bases from J, leaving 15 bases between. The CDR3 sequence is 17 residues long. The CDR3, as DNA: TGTGCCAGCAGAATGCTCGGGAGATTCTCTGGGGCCAACGTCCTGACTTTC. Residues: CASRMLGRFSGANVLTF.

This rearrangement joins TRBV18 to TRBJ1-5; 7 nucleotides match TRBD1. CDR1 KGHSH and CDR2 LQKENI come from the germline V gene. After removal of 3 bases from V and 4 bases from J, the junction contained 0 bases not matched to a gene. The CDR3 spans 13 residues. The DNA of the CDR3 is TGTGCCAGCTCACCGGGACAGAATCAGCCCCAGCATTTT. This gives the protein CASSPGQNQPQHF.

V usage is TRBV29-1 and J usage is TRBJ2-7; D is possibly TRBD2 (5 bases). CDR1 is SQVTM and CDR2 is ANQGSEA in the germline V gene. The CDR3 length is 13 residues. The V gene lost 2 bases and the J gene lost 4 bases, with 12 bases spanning the gap. CDR3 coding DNA: TGCAGCGTTGAACCTCCCGCGGGTTACGAGCAGTACTTC. Translating gives CSVEPPAGYEQYF.

J is TRBJ2-3 and V is TRBV24-1, with 11 bases that match TRBD2. Per germline, CDR1 KGHDR and CDR2 SFDVKD. The CDR3 covers 17 residues. With 4 bases clipped from V and 2 bases from J, the junction kept 7 bases outside the gene matches. This CDR3 is CATSDSGTSGYTDTQYF. The CDR3 DNA follows: TGTGCCACCAGTGACTCCGGGACTAGCGGATACACAGATACGCAGTATTTT.

The V gene is TRBV7-9, the J gene TRBJ2-1; TRBD1 agrees at 8 bases. Germline V CDR1 and CDR2: SEHNR, FQNEAQ (reference sequence). This CDR3 contains 15 residues. Trimming removed 5 bases from V and 8 bases from J; junction bases left unmatched: 11. CDR3 in amino acids: CASSLGTGFSDEQFF. The CDR3 nucleotides read TGTGCCAGCAGCCTCGGGACAGGCTTTTCGGATGAGCAGTTCTTC.

V and J are TRBV19 and TRBJ2-2; 9 bases fit TRBD2. The junction had 7 bases not matched to a gene; V was cut back by 7 bases and J by 1 base. There are 16 residues in the CDR3. CDR1 LNHDA and CDR2 SQIVND come from the germline V gene (reference sequence). The CDR3 region has the DNA TGTGCCAGTACCCAGCTAGCGGGAAGGAACACCGGGGAGCTGTTTTTT. Translating it yields CASTQLAGRNTGELFF. The complete variable domain, with remaining parts taken from reference TRBV19 and TRBJ2-2, reads DGGITQSPKYLFRKEGQNVTLSCEQNLNHDAMYWYRQDPGQGLRLIYYSQIVNDFQKGDIAEGYSVSREKKESFPLTVTSAQKNPTAFYLCASTQLAGRNTGELFFGEGSRLTVL.

This chain connects TRBV27 to TRBJ1-2; D gene ambiguous. CDR3 size: 14 residues. V gave up 0 bases and J gave up 4 bases, with 9 bases separating them. In germline, CDR1 is MNHEY, CDR2 SMNVEV (reference sequence). CDR3 in DNA: TGTGCCAGCAGTTTATCCGGGAAAAGCTATGGCTACACCTTC. This translates into CASSLSGKSYGYTF.

This chain uses TRBV7-7 with TRBJ2-3; maybe TRBD2 (6 bases). This CDR3 is built from 16 residues. Trimming removed 5 bases at V and 4 bases at J, with 19 bases between. The germline V gene encodes CDR1 SSHAT and CDR2 FNYEAQ (reference sequence). The CDR3: CASSPGGGEGADTQYF. In DNA form, the CDR3 reads TGTGCCAGCAGCCCCGGCGGAGGGGAAGGGGCAGATACGCAGTATTTT.

This rearrangement joins TRBV27 to TRBJ2-7, with 7 positions matching TRBD1. Germline lookup yields CDR1 MNHEY and CDR2 SMNVEV (reference sequence). CDR3 length: 14 amino acids. The trim removed 5 bases at V and 0 bases at J, leaving 4 bases unmatched. The CDR3 loop reads CASSNRGFSYEQYF. The CDR3 nucleotides read TGTGCCAGCAGTAACAGGGGATTCTCCTACGAGCAGTACTTC.

The rearrangement joins TRBV3-1 (or the pseudogene TRBV3-2) to TRBJ1-1; D unclear. The ends were cut back, 0 bases at V and 7 bases at J, with 12 bases in the middle. CDR1 is LGHDT and CDR2 is YNNKEL in the germline V gene (reference sequence). CDR3 length equals 14 residues. The CDR3, as DNA: TGTGCCAGCAGCCAAGATCGGGGAACAGTTGAAGCTTTCTTT. It is translated as CASSQDRGTVEAFF.

The V call is TRBV4-2, the J call TRBJ1-1; the match to TRBD1 covers 7 bases. V dropped 4 bases and J dropped 3; count of bases not matched to a gene: 2. The CDR3 runs 13 residues. Germline V gene lookup returns CDR1 LGHNA and CDR2 YNFKEQ. The CDR3 nucleotides are TGTGCCAGCAGCCGACAGGGCTACACTGAAGCTTTCTTT. Its protein product is CASSRQGYTEAFF.